The entry below describes one T cell receptor (beta chain). Its antigen is not identified. The data derive from a study of cytomegalovirus exposure and HLA in healthy donors. Study-wide results and limits: A missense variant in DCLRE1C was later tied to TCR beta V- and J-gene trimming. For most TCR beta V segments, an earlier analysis put the productive rate at about 87% or about 30% of the time. A later analysis reportedly identified an Asian-associated ancestry cluster as carrying fewer N-insertions than the roughly 700-donor mean.

Germline V CDR1 and CDR2: SQVTM, ANQGSEA. This CDR3 comprises 12 residues. The V and J ends lost 8 bases and 3 bases, in that order; junction bases with no gene match: 4. Those who donated were healthy bone marrow donors. A multiplex PCR was run with 60 Vbeta primers and 13 Jbeta primers. Produced via immunoSEQ multiplex PCR; TCRdb's table is partial and in-frame only. The table records over 150,000 clones, around 78% of them present only once. The sample was PBMCs. The clonotype comes from a woman aged 45 to 65 in good health and CMV-seropositive. This rearrangement joins TRBV29-1 to TRBJ2-3; 8 nucleotides align to TRBD2. The CDR3 DNA follows: TGCAGCACCGGGGGGGAGACAGATACGCAGTATTTT. Protein: CSTGGETDTQYF.